This TCR beta chain stems from a study of cytomegalovirus exposure and HLA in healthy donors. This CDR3 contains 15 residues. CDR1 MDHEN and CDR2 SYDVKM come from the germline V gene. After removal of 7 bases from V and 6 bases from J, the junction contained 11 bases not matched to a gene. Study outcomes and limitations: In an earlier analysis, about 87% or about 30%: the productive usage of most TCR beta V segments. According to a later analysis, most TCR beta chains associated with CMV appeared HLA-restricted. Later work showed greater clonal expansion in HLA-associated TCR beta chains than in equally common others. Among TCR sequences, most were rare, though some public TCRs appeared in many donors.

Use of 60 Vbeta and 13 Jbeta primers characterized the PCR. Sequencing used immunoSEQ multiplex PCR; TCRdb keeps in-frame clones, though not all of them. The data show about 130,000 clones, with approximately 80% seen just once and 3% to 3.5% held by the top ten. About this clone: What it binds is not known.

The sequence was collected from a male donor in good health and CMV-seronegative. The chain couples TRBV28 to TRBJ2-3, with 9 bases fitting TRBD2. Input material: PBMCs. CDR3 nucleotide sequence: TGTGCCAGCAACGCGGGGGGGCTGCATTCGGATACGCAGTATTTT. Amino acids: CASNAGGLHSDTQYF.